This T cell receptor beta chain stems from a study of T cells in localized non-small cell lung cancer. Findings and limits, study-wide: Paired adjacent lung recovered a median about 60 of the top 100 tumor clones.

Libraries were prepared by immunoSEQ multiplex PCR; TCRdb keeps only in-frame clonotypes and omits some of them. In the table there are just over 4,000 clones, around two fifths of which are singletons. This clone is labeled medium-sized (0.01 to 0.1%). Antigen specificity is unknown. The CDR3 totals 15 residues. With 8 bases removed from V and 3 bases from J, the gap between germline ends came to 20 bases. Per the germline V gene, CDR1 is MNHGY and CDR2 is SAAAGT. The chain combines TRBV6-8 with TRBJ2-7, with D perhaps matching TRBD2 (6 bases). The clonotype originates from a woman aged 35-75 years with stage I lung adenocarcinoma. Sequenced here: lung tumor tissue, sampled before any cancer treatment. The CDR3 loop is CASHGGTAGIYEQYF. Written as DNA, the CDR3 is TGTGCCAGCCATGGCGGGACGGCAGGGATCTACGAGCAGTACTTC.